The 13 T cell receptor beta chains reported below all come from one sample, sequenced in a study of T cells in Graves' hyperthyroidism and ophthalmopathy. The CDR3 regions of TCR beta were amplified from RNA transcripts. The TCR CDR3 was amplified in a first-round RT-PCR using the HTBI primer set. TCRdb reprocessed the multiplex PCR reads with MiXCR, giving one entry per CDR3 protein. Of a few hundred thousand distinct CDR3 sequences in the sample, about a sixth were seen once. The sample taken for sequencing was blood. The receptors come from a woman under 40 with Graves' hyperthyroidism.

This clonotype occurred many times. The chain carries TRBV11-2 and TRBJ2-2; 7 bases agree with TRBD2. The CDR3 sequence is 17 residues long. Per the germline V gene, CDR1 is SGHAT and CDR2 is FQNNGV. The ends lost 4 bases at V and 0 bases at J; junction bases unmatched: 8. The CDR3 nucleotides are TGTGCCAGCAGCTCGACCCTGCTAGCGGCGAACACCGGGGAGCTGTTTTTT. This sequence encodes CASSSTLLAANTGELFF.

This clonotype was seen repeatedly, ten times or more. The V call is TRBV3-1, the J call TRBJ2-7; 12 bases match TRBD2. This CDR3 region has 16 residues. Germline CDR1 and CDR2: LGHDT and YNNKEL (reference sequence). The trim removed 3 bases at V and 2 bases at J, leaving 5 bases unmatched. The DNA of the CDR3 is TGTGCCAGCAGCCAGACCTCTAGCGGGAGGGCCTACGAGCAGTACTTC. Translating it yields CASSQTSSGRAYEQYF.

This clonotype was seen at least ten times. The chain employs TRBV27 and TRBJ2-7, with D possibly being TRBD1 or TRBD2 (6 bases each). CDR1 and CDR2 (germline): MNHEY, SMNVEV (reference sequence). Deletions cut 5 bases from V and 6 bases from J, with 14 bases between. CDR3 size: 13 residues. The chain's CDR3 is CASSTRGGFEQYF. The CDR3 DNA follows: TGTGCCAGCAGTACGCGAGGGGGGTTCGAGCAGTACTTC.

This clonotype was counted a few times. The chain is built from TRBV14 and TRBJ2-7, with 7 nucleotides matching TRBD1. The CDR3 totals 15 residues. The germline V gene has CDR1 SGHDN and CDR2 FVKESK. Losses at the gene ends were 1 base for V and 0 bases for J; bases not matched to a gene: 3. CDR3 residues: CASSQVPGGSYEQYF. CDR3 bases: TGTGCCAGCAGCCAAGTCCCAGGGGGCTCCTACGAGCAGTACTTC.

Many counts were recorded for this clonotype. The chain carries TRBV27 and TRBJ2-2; D is uncertain. CDR1 and CDR2 from the germline V gene are MNHEY and SMNVEV (reference sequence). The CDR3 totals 15 residues. Trimming took off 7 bases at V and 4 bases at J, with 16 bases between the two ends. The DNA of the CDR3 is TGTGCCAGCACCTTCGCCCACGATGGCACCGGGGAGCTGTTTTTT. It codes for CASTFAHDGTGELFF.

In this sample, this clonotype turned up many times. J is TRBJ2-1 and V is TRBV28, with TRBD2 matching 7 bases. This CDR3 has 15 residues. The V and J ends lost 6 bases and 7 bases, in that order; junction bases with no gene match: 12. CDR1 MDHEN and CDR2 SYDVKM come from the germline V gene. The CDR3 region is CASRPAGVRRNEQFF. DNA for the CDR3: TGTGCCAGCAGACCCGCGGGAGTGCGAAGGAATGAGCAGTTCTTC. Full variable domain (remainder filled in from reference TRBV28 and TRBJ2-1): DVKVTQSSRYLVKRTGEKVFLECVQDMDHENMFWYRQDPGLGLRLIYFSYDVKMKEKGDIPEGYSVSREKKERFSLILESASTNQTSMYLCASRPAGVRRNEQFFGPGTRLTVL.

J is TRBJ1-2 and V is TRBV29-1, with 9 bases lining up with TRBD1. The CDR3 extends over 14 amino acids. The junction had 10 bases not matched to a gene; V was cut back by 7 bases and J by 4 bases. The germline gives CDR1 SQVTM, CDR2 ANQGSEA. The CDR3 is CSAGTGTPAYGYTF. The CDR3 nucleotides are TGCAGCGCCGGGACAGGGACGCCGGCCTATGGCTACACCTTC.

J is TRBJ1-1 and V is TRBV5-6; D gene unclear. Germline-derived CDR1 and CDR2 are SGHDT and YYEEEE. With 4 bases removed from V and 3 bases from J, the gap between germline ends came to 25 bases. The CDR3 is 18 amino acids. DNA of the CDR3: TGTGCCAGCAGCCCGAAATTAGGTTACAGTAGGCGAGACACTGAAGCTTTCTTT. Its protein product is CASSPKLGYSRRDTEAFF.

This clonotype was counted only a few times. V usage is TRBV28 and J usage is TRBJ2-1; possibly TRBD1 or TRBD2 for D (5 bases each). The assigned J gene may be wrong: the sequence end matches TRBJ2-7 better. Looked up from germline, CDR1 is MDHEN and CDR2 is SYDVKM. The CDR3 loop spans 15 amino acids. DNA for the CDR3: TGTGCCAGCAGTGCCAACAGAGGGTGGGGCAATGAGCAGTACTTC. It translates to CASSANRGWGNEQYF.

This clonotype was seen repeatedly, ten times or more. The chain links TRBV30 to TRBJ2-3; D not certain. The germline V and J ends were trimmed by 0 bases and 7 bases, with 5 bases remaining between them. Germline assignment: CDR1 GTSNPN and CDR2 SVGIG (reference sequence). This CDR3 is built from 11 residues. In DNA, the CDR3 is TGTGCCTGGAGTGTAGGGAATACGCAGTATTTT. It encodes CAWSVGNTQYF. Variable domain in full (rest from reference TRBV30 and TRBJ2-3): SQTIHQWPATLVQPVGSPLSLECTVEGTSNPNLYWYRQAAGRGLQLLFYSVGIGQISSEVPQNLSASRPQDRQFILSSKKLLLSDSGFYLCAWSVGNTQYFGPGTRLTVL.

The sample holds many counts of this clonotype. The CDR3 is CASSQGGRSGANVLTF. CDR3 bases: TGTGCCAGCAGCCAAGGCGGGAGATCGGGGGCCAACGTCCTGACTTTC. The rearrangement uses TRBV3-1 and TRBJ2-6, with 7 positions matching TRBD2. From germline, CDR1 is LGHDT and CDR2 YNNKEL (reference sequence). The J segment lost 4 bases and the V segment lost 1 base, leaving 4 bases of the junction unmatched. The CDR3 runs to 16 residues.

This clonotype was seen at least ten times. The rearrangement links TRBV28 to TRBJ2-1; D is undetermined. The CDR3 runs 12 residues. Germline-derived CDR1 and CDR2 are MDHEN and SYDVKM. The V gene lost 5 bases and the J gene lost 4 bases, with 6 bases spanning the gap. The CDR3 here is CASSKVYNEQFF. The CDR3 region has the DNA TGTGCCAGCAGTAAAGTTTACAATGAGCAGTTCTTC.

This clonotype was seen at least ten times. The V and J genes are TRBV3-1 and TRBJ2-1; D remains unclear. The CDR3 extends over 12 amino acids. Germline V lookup: CDR1 LGHDT, CDR2 YNNKEL (reference sequence). V lost 1 base and J lost 10, with 8 bases in between. The CDR3 DNA is TGTGCCAGCAGCCAAGGCATAAGGGAGCAGTTCTTC. Its translation: CASSQGIREQFF.